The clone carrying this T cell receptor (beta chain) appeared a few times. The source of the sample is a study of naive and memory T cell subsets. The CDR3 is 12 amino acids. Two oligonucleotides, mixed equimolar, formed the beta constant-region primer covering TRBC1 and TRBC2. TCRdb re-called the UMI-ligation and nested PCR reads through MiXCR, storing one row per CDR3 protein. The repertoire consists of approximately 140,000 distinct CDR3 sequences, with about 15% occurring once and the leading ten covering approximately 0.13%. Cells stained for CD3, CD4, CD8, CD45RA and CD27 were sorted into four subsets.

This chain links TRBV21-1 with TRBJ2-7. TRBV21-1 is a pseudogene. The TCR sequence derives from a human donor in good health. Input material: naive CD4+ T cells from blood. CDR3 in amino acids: CASSKASYEQYF. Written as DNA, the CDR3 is TGTGCCAGCAGCAAAGCCTCGTACGAGCAGTACTTC.